These 12 T cell receptor beta chains were all obtained from the same sample, sequenced in a study of blood T cell repertoires in COVID-19. Some clones are missing from TCRdb's copy, which holds only in-frame ones; the method was immunoSEQ multiplex PCR. The table includes about 290,000 clones, roughly 89% detected once. Sequencing was carried out using PBMCs or T cells enriched from blood (not recorded which). The receptors here all came from a woman aged 40 to 49 who had recovered from COVID-19.

This clone was seen once. The chain is built from TRBV19 and TRBJ1-2, with 7 bases that match TRBD1. The CDR3 loop spans 15 amino acids. CDR1 LNHDA and CDR2 SQIVND come from the germline V gene (reference sequence). Trimming removed 4 bases from V and 4 bases from J; junction bases left unmatched: 9. The CDR3 DNA sequence: TGTGCCAGTAGTACCAGACAGGGTAGATCCTATGGCTACACCTTC. Translated: CASSTRQGRSYGYTF. Filled out from reference TRBV19 and TRBJ1-2, the complete variable domain reads DGGITQSPKYLFRKEGQNVTLSCEQNLNHDAMYWYRQDPGQGLRLIYYSQIVNDFQKGDIAEGYSVSREKKESFPLTVTSAQKNPTAFYLCASSTRQGRSYGYTFGSGTRLTVV.

J is TRBJ2-1 and V is TRBV5-1; 11 bases fit TRBD2. The CDR3 has 16 residues. V was pared by 0 bases and J by 4 bases, with 3 bases of the junction left unmatched. Germline V gene sequence: CDR1 SGHRS, CDR2 YFSETQ. CDR3 residues: CASSLGRLAGYNEQFF. The CDR3 nucleotides read TGCGCCAGCAGCTTGGGGCGACTAGCGGGATACAATGAGCAGTTCTTC.

The chain carries TRBV28 and TRBJ2-7, with TRBD1 matching 11 bases. J gave up 5 bases and V 6 bases, and 12 bases lay outside the gene matches. Germline-derived CDR1 and CDR2 are MDHEN and SYDVKM. CDR3 length: 16 amino acids. CDR3 bases: TGTGCCAGCAGCACCCTAGGGACAGGGGGTTTCAACGAGCAGTACTTC. Encoded protein: CASSTLGTGGFNEQYF.

The chain couples TRBV2 to TRBJ1-6; no firm D call. Looked up from germline, CDR1 is SNHLY and CDR2 is FYNNEI. This CDR3 spans 12 amino acids. Trimming removed 4 bases at V and 10 bases at J, with 8 bases between. CDR3 nucleotide sequence: TGTGCCAGCAGTGGAGTAGCGTCACCCCTCCACTTT. Its protein is CASSGVASPLHF.

The V and J genes are TRBV4-2 and TRBJ1-6; 9 nucleotides align to TRBD1. In germline, CDR1 is LGHNA, CDR2 YNFKEQ. This CDR3 comprises 15 residues. J was trimmed by 5 bases and V by 4 bases; bases with no gene match: 3. The CDR3 reads CASSLRDRDNSPLHF. The CDR3, as DNA: TGTGCCAGCAGCCTACGGGACAGGGATAATTCACCCCTCCACTTT.

The rearrangement uses TRBV30 and TRBJ1-2; D not certain. Trimming took 0 bases from V and 7 from J, leaving 9 bases between them. CDR1 GTSNPN and CDR2 SVGIG come from the germline V gene (reference sequence). The CDR3 is 12 amino acids. This CDR3 is CAWSVVEGGYTF. CDR3 sequence (DNA): TGTGCCTGGAGTGTGGTAGAGGGTGGCTACACCTTC.

V and J are TRBV5-6 and TRBJ2-3; no clear D gene. In germline, CDR1 is SGHDT, CDR2 YYEEEE. V lost 0 bases to trimming and J lost 0 bases, with 5 bases between them. The CDR3 runs 14 residues. CDR3 sequence reads: CASSLGRSTDTQYF. For the CDR3, the DNA is TGTGCCAGCAGCTTGGGCAGGAGCACAGATACGCAGTATTTT.

The rearrangement joins TRBV2 to TRBJ2-2, with D possibly being TRBD2 (5 bases). This CDR3 spans 14 amino acids. V gave up 1 base and J gave up 2 bases, with 5 bases separating them. Looked up from germline, CDR1 is SNHLY and CDR2 is FYNNEI. In nucleotides, the CDR3 is TGTGCCAGCAGTGAAGGACTAAACACCGGGGAGCTGTTTTTT. Its translation: CASSEGLNTGELFF. Filled out from reference TRBV2 and TRBJ2-2, the complete variable domain reads EPEVTQTPSHQVTQMGQEVILRCVPISNHLYFYWYRQILGQKVEFLVSFYNNEISEKSEIFDDQFSVERPDGSNFTLKIRSTKLEDSAMYFCASSEGLNTGELFFGEGSRLTVL.

In regard to this clone: Other nucleotide sequences from this sample produce the same CDR3. The CDR3 region has the DNA TGCGCCAGCAGCCCCGGGACAGGGAGCAATCAGCCCCAGCATTTT. This codes for CASSPGTGSNQPQHF. The chain uses TRBV5-1 and TRBJ1-5, with TRBD1 matching 9 bases. J lost 1 base, V lost 4 bases, and 3 bases had no gene match. Germline lookup yields CDR1 SGHRS and CDR2 YFSETQ. This CDR3 is built from 15 residues.

This clone was picked up one time. The chain couples TRBV18 to TRBJ2-7; TRBD2 matches at 10 bases. In germline, CDR1 is KGHSH, CDR2 LQKENI. Germline trimming cut 5 bases from V and 6 bases from J; bases unmatched to any gene: 4. The length of the CDR3 is 13 residues. This chain's CDR3 is CASSSGRGVEQYF. DNA for the CDR3: TGTGCCAGCTCAAGCGGGAGGGGCGTCGAGCAGTACTTC.

V gene TRBV5-1 combines with J gene TRBJ2-3; 16 positions agree with TRBD2. This CDR3 contains 17 residues. The trim removed 4 bases at V and 5 bases at J, leaving 7 bases unmatched. Germline values: CDR1 SGHRS, CDR2 YFSETQ. The CDR3 protein is CASSPGTSGGAVDTQYF. CDR3 coding DNA: TGCGCCAGCAGCCCCGGGACTAGCGGGGGGGCCGTAGATACGCAGTATTTT.

This chain connects TRBV7-2 to TRBJ1-2; 7 bases are shared with TRBD1. The CDR3 is 17 amino acids. J lost 2 bases, V lost 5 bases, and 14 bases had no gene match. Germline CDR1 reads SGHTA; CDR2 reads FQGNSA. DNA of the CDR3: TGTGCCAGCAGCGCAACCCCGGGACAGAGAACGAACTATGGCTACACCTTC. Translating gives CASSATPGQRTNYGYTF.